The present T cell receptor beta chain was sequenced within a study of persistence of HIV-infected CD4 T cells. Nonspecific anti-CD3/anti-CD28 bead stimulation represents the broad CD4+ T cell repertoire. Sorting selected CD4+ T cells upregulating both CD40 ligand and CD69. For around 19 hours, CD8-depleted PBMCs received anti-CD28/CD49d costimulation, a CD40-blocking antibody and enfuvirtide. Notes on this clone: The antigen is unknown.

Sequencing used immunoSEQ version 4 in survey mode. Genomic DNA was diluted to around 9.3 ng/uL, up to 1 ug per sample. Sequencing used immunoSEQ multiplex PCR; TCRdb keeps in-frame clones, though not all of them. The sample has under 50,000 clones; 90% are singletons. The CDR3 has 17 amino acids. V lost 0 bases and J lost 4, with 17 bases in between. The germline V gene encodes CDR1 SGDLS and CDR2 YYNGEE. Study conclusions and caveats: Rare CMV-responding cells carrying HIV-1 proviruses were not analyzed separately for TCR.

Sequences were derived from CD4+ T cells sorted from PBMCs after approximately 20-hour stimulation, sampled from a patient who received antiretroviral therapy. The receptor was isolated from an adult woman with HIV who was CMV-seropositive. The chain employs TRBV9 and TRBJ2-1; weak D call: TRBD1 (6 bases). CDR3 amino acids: CASSVDQGFLGYNEQFF. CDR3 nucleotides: TGTGCCAGCAGCGTAGATCAGGGGTTTTTGGGTTACAATGAGCAGTTCTTC.